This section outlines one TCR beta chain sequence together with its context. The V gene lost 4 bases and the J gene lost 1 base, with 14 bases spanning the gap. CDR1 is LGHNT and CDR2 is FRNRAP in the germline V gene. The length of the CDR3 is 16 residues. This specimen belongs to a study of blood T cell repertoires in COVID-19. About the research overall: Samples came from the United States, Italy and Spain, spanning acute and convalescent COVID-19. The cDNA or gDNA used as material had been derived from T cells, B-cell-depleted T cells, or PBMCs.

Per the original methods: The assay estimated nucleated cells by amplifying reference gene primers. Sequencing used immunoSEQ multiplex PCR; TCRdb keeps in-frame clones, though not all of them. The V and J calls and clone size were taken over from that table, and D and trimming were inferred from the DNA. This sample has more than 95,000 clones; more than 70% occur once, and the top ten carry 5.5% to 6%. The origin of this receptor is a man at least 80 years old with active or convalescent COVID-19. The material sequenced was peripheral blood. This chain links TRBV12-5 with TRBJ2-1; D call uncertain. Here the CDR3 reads CASGSKAGLSYNEQFF. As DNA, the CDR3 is TGTGCTAGTGGTTCCAAAGCCGGGTTATCCTACAATGAGCAGTTCTTC.